The clone carrying this T cell receptor (beta chain) was seen more than once but under ten times. Its antigen remains unknown. This sample was taken from a study of shared clonotypes between healthy human individuals. Findings of the study overall: Across a handful of donors, naive CD4 shared roughly 5.2%, naive CD8 over 3%, memory CD4 about 2.4%, memory CD8 about 0.4%.

V gave up 0 bases and J gave up 3 bases, with 7 bases separating them. Germline V gene lookup returns CDR1 SGDLS and CDR2 YYNGEE. The CDR3 runs to 14 residues. Assay used: immunoSEQ multiplex PCR; TCRdb lists only in-frame clones, some missing. In the table there are approximately 97,000 clones, under 70% of which are singletons. This chain links TRBV9 with TRBJ2-1; no reliable D call. The clonotype comes from a man younger than 45 in good health. Material: memory CD8+ T cells sorted from blood. Subset reported: CD45RO+ cells pooled with CCR7-negative TemRA cells. The CDR3 sequence: CASSVEGSYNEQFF. CDR3 DNA sequence: TGTGCCAGCAGCGTAGAAGGCAGCTACAATGAGCAGTTCTTC.